This T cell receptor beta chain was captured by sequencing in a study of T cells in Graves' hyperthyroidism and ophthalmopathy. Study-wide points: Stable hyperthyroidism was separated from ophthalmopathy by a model based on 13 V-J features.

This clonotype was counted ten times or more. Its antigen is as yet unknown. V dropped 5 bases and J dropped 6; count of bases not matched to a gene: 7. The CDR3 runs to 13 residues. The V gene's germline CDR1 is SEHNR and CDR2 FQNEAQ (reference sequence). Researchers amplified the TCR beta CDR3 regions from RNA transcripts. HTBI primers drove first-round RT-PCR of the TCR CDR3. TCRdb reprocessed the multiplex PCR reads via MiXCR and lists one record per CDR3 protein. Among 500,000 to 750,000 distinct CDR3 sequences listed, 15% to 19% were seen once. The clonotype originates from a woman aged 25-40 years with Graves' hyperthyroidism. Source material: blood. The chain combines TRBV7-9 with TRBJ2-7; TRBD1 matches at 7 bases. The CDR3 DNA reads TGTGCCAGCAGCCGACAGGGTGTAAGCGAGCAGTACTTC. This translates into CASSRQGVSEQYF.